These T cell receptor beta chains were read from a single sample in a study of blood T cell repertoires in COVID-19. Sequenced by immunoSEQ multiplex PCR; TCRdb stores in-frame clones only, minus some. Of 85,000 to 110,000 clones detected, 70% to 90% appear once; the ten largest clones hold around 3.1%. The sample comprised peripheral blood. Receptor source: a man between 45 and 60 years old in a cohort sampled during active COVID-19. Each CDR3 is given with its conserved first and last residue. Expanded clones are given a class, and other clones once, few, many or no size at all.

j_call,clone_size,v_call,cdr3_aa
TRBJ1-4,few,TRBV28,CATRPRTGVRNEKLFF
TRBJ1-6,NA,TRBV27,CASSLSRGTLDNSPLHF
TRBJ2-1,NA,TRBV12-3/TRBV12-4,CASSLVSGNEQFF
TRBJ2-3,NA,TRBV21-1,CASSKQGAPDTQYF
TRBJ2-7,once,TRBV24-1,CATTSNPLKPAGEREQYF
TRBJ2-3,NA,TRBV28,CASSLAGAGTDTQYF
TRBJ2-5,NA,TRBV5-5,CASSLHVTNQETQYF
TRBJ2-3,once,TRBV3-1/TRBV3-2,CASSQIKGGGDTQYF
TRBJ1-3,NA,TRBV29-1,CSVVFPSSGNTIYF
TRBJ2-2,NA,TRBV11-3,CASSLDRTNTGELFF
TRBJ1-1,NA,TRBV12-3/TRBV12-4,CASSFLSNTEAFF
TRBJ1-3,NA,TRBV27,CASSLAGQGAGNTIYF
TRBJ1-1,once,TRBV2,CASSEEGQGADEAFF
TRBJ2-3,NA,TRBV6-2/TRBV6-3,CASSKLGPFARGGSDTDTQYF
TRBJ2-2,NA,TRBV18,CASSPQGANTGELFF
TRBJ1-5,NA,TRBV28,CASTSPQGRNQPQHF
TRBJ2-3,once,TRBV7-3,CASSTGTKPNTQYF
TRBJ2-7,NA,TRBV24-1,CATSPGDRPYEQYF
TRBJ2-3,NA,TRBV18,CASSTGLSTDTQYF
TRBJ1-1,NA,TRBV11-1,CASSLHRDTEAFF
TRBJ1-1,NA,TRBV29-1,CSVAPGQVENTEAFF
TRBJ1-1,NA,TRBV6-5,CASSPSPGLAFF
TRBJ2-6,NA,TRBV18,CASSPNRGPTGANVLTF
TRBJ2-1,NA,TRBV7-2,CASSLSYPGQGLDEQFF
TRBJ1-1,NA,TRBV2,CASRQTGATEAFF
TRBJ1-6,NA,TRBV5-1,CASSLYGQVNNSPLHF
TRBJ2-1,NA,TRBV6-1,CASSEWGGSSYNEQFF
TRBJ2-2,NA,TRBV6-5,CASSRDSNTGELFF